These 29 T cell receptor beta chains originate from one sample sequenced in a study of T-cell reconstitution after alpha-beta-depleted transplantation in children. A TCRbeta library incorporating unique molecular identifiers was prepared. MiXCR, run by TCRdb on the PCR reads, gives a single entry per CDR3 protein. Of a few hundred thousand distinct CDR3 sequences listed, approximately 12% are singletons. Sequenced here: PBMCs, mostly from graft donor cells, sampled 360 days after TCRalphabeta/CD19-depleted stem cell transplant. Receptors originate from a male patient aged 10 to 17 who had a stem cell transplant for acute myeloid leukemia, so the T cells may come from the graft donor.

This clonotype has a handful of counts. V usage is TRBV7-2 and J usage is TRBJ2-1, with a weak D call TRBD1 (5 bases). Trimming stripped 5 bases from V and 6 bases from J, with 20 bases between. Germline V gives CDR1 SGHTA, CDR2 FQGNSA. This CDR3 has 16 residues. CDR3 nucleotide sequence: TGTGCCAGCAGCCCCCGTAGGGGCGAACGATTCAATGAGCAGTTCTTC. Residues: CASSPRRGERFNEQFF.

DNA for the CDR3: TGTGCCAGCAGTGGCCGACAGGGGGCCTTCTACGAGCAGTACTTC. Translating it yields CASSGRQGAFYEQYF. The chain couples TRBV25-1 to TRBJ2-7, with 10 bases that match TRBD1. Germline CDR1 and CDR2: MGHDK and SYGVNS. The CDR3 totals 15 residues. With 4 bases clipped from V and 3 bases from J, the junction kept 6 bases outside the gene matches.

This clonotype was picked up a small number of times. The gene calls are TRBV20-1 and TRBJ2-2; 10 bases align to TRBD1. Germline assignment: CDR1 DFQATT and CDR2 SNEGSKA (reference sequence). V lost 6 bases to trimming and J lost 7 bases; unmatched junction nucleotides: 5. The length of the CDR3 is 13 residues. CDR3 nucleotides: TGCAGTGCCGACAGGGGGCTTAGCGGGGAGCTGTTTTTT. Protein sequence: CSADRGLSGELFF.

This chain links TRBV7-9 with TRBJ2-7, with 9 bases that match TRBD1. Germline V gene sequence: CDR1 SEHNR, CDR2 FQNEAQ (reference sequence). This CDR3 spans 15 amino acids. With V trimmed by 5 bases and J by 2 bases, 7 bases remained unmatched. The CDR3 bases are TGTGCCAGCAGCCCCTATGGGACAGGGACCTACGAGCAGTACTTC. Its protein product is CASSPYGTGTYEQYF.

The chain uses TRBV12-3 or TRBV12-4 and TRBJ1-2; D remains unclear. CDR3 length: 15 residues. V lost 3 bases and J 6 bases, leaving 17 bases between the germline ends. Here the CDR3 DNA reads TGTGCCAGCAGTTTCATTGGGCCGATGGAGGATGGCTACACCTTC. The encoded protein is CASSFIGPMEDGYTF.

The chain has TRBV24-1 and TRBJ2-3; 12 bases fit TRBD2. Unmatched junction bases numbered 5, after V lost 5 bases and J lost 3 bases. Looked up from germline, CDR1 is KGHDR and CDR2 is SFDVKD. The CDR3 contains 16 residues. The CDR3 DNA sequence: TGTGCCACCAGTGGGACTAGCGGGACGATTACAGATACGCAGTATTTT. Translation: CATSGTSGTITDTQYF.

The table lists this clonotype with a few counts. The J gene is TRBJ2-7, the V gene TRBV12-3 or TRBV12-4, with D possibly matching TRBD2 (5 bases). V lost 0 bases, J lost 2 bases, and 8 bases lay in between. The CDR3 is 14 residues long. The CDR3 loop reads CASSLAPGTYEQYF. The CDR3 coding sequence is TGTGCCAGCAGTTTAGCCCCGGGGACCTACGAGCAGTACTTC.

This sequence joins TRBV12-3 or TRBV12-4 and TRBJ2-2, with 10 nucleotides matching TRBD1. J gave up 5 bases and V 5 bases, and 8 bases lay outside the gene matches. CDR3 length: 16 amino acids. This chain's CDR3 is CASSPWTGGGTGELFF. CDR3 DNA sequence: TGTGCCAGCAGTCCCTGGACAGGGGGAGGGACCGGGGAGCTGTTTTTT.

The gene calls are TRBV29-1 and TRBJ1-2; 8 bases fit TRBD1. CDR3 length equals 11 residues. Unmatched junction bases numbered 6, after V lost 7 bases and J lost 8 bases. Germline-derived CDR1 and CDR2 are SQVTM and ANQGSEA. CDR3 amino acids: CSARTGRGYTF. The CDR3 nucleotides are TGCAGCGCTAGGACAGGGAGAGGCTACACCTTC.

The chain is built from TRBV10-3 and TRBJ2-4; a weak D match, TRBD1 (5 bases). The CDR3 has 14 residues. Per germline, CDR1 ENHRY and CDR2 SYGVKD. Trimming pared 3 bases from V and 1 base from J, leaving 7 bases between. In DNA, the CDR3 is TGTGCCATCAGTGACAGGGATGCCAAAAACATTCAGTACTTC. It is translated as CAISDRDAKNIQYF.

The chain combines TRBV7-2 with TRBJ2-7, with 10 bases fitting TRBD1. V lost 4 bases and J lost 1; bases outside the gene matches: 4. This CDR3 region has 15 residues. Per germline, CDR1 SGHTA and CDR2 FQGNSA. CDR3 bases: TGTGCCAGCAGCTCGGACAGGGGGAAGTCCTACGAGCAGTACTTC. It translates to CASSSDRGKSYEQYF.

There are many counts of this clonotype. V and J are TRBV10-3 and TRBJ2-3, with a weak D call TRBD2 (5 bases). The CDR3 contains 14 residues. V gave up 10 bases and J gave up 0 bases, with 14 bases separating them. Per germline, CDR1 ENHRY and CDR2 SYGVKD. The CDR3 DNA follows: TGTGCCACGAAGGGCGGGTTTAGCACAGATACGCAGTATTTT. It codes for CATKGGFSTDTQYF.

In its sample, this clonotype was seen a few times. This chain joins TRBV6-5 and TRBJ2-7, with D unresolved. The germline V gene has CDR1 MNHEY and CDR2 SVGAGI. The length of the CDR3 is 15 residues. V gave up 0 bases and J gave up 5 bases, with 14 bases separating them. The CDR3 DNA follows: TGTGCCAGCAGTTACTCCCTTCGGTCGTCCCACGAGCAGTACTTC. It encodes CASSYSLRSSHEQYF.

CDR3 residues: CASSLEGQGGTDTQYF. DNA for the CDR3: TGTGCCAGCAGCTTAGAGGGACAGGGCGGCACAGATACGCAGTATTTT. This sequence joins TRBV7-6 and TRBJ2-3; 9 bases map to TRBD1. The CDR3 loop spans 16 amino acids. The germline CDR1 and CDR2 sequences are SGHVS and FNYEAQ. Losses at the gene ends were 1 base for V and 1 base for J; bases not matched to a gene: 3.

This clonotype was recorded a few times. V usage is TRBV2 and J usage is TRBJ2-2; D remains ambiguous. The CDR3 has 14 residues. Looked up from germline, CDR1 is SNHLY and CDR2 is FYNNEI. The V gene lost 4 bases and the J gene lost 1 base, with 7 bases spanning the gap. The CDR3 nucleotides are TGTGCCAGCAGTGGACCGCTGAACACCGGGGAGCTGTTTTTT. Translated: CASSGPLNTGELFF.

The chain employs TRBV18 and TRBJ2-5; D unresolved. Germline CDR1 is KGHSH and CDR2 is LQKENI. With 5 bases removed from V and 5 bases from J, the gap between germline ends came to 15 bases. The CDR3 loop spans 14 amino acids. The CDR3 region is CASSSSVKRETQYF. The CDR3 DNA sequence: TGTGCCAGCTCATCGTCCGTTAAGAGGGAGACCCAGTACTTC.

The chain employs TRBV6-2 or TRBV6-3 and TRBJ2-2; D possibly corresponds to TRBD2 (6 bases). Germline assignment: CDR1 MNHEY and CDR2 SVGEGT. CDR3 length: 17 residues. Trimming took off 3 bases at V and 6 bases at J, with 20 bases between the two ends. Written as DNA, the CDR3 is TGTGCCAGCAGTTATAATGCCTTCGCGGGATTTTCCGGGGAGCTGTTTTTT. Translating gives CASSYNAFAGFSGELFF.

This clonotype was counted between two and nine times. The rearrangement links TRBV20-1 to TRBJ2-7; 8 nucleotides line up with TRBD2. V trimming: 4 bases; J trimming: 2 bases; junction bases outside the gene matches: 7. CDR1 and CDR2 from the germline V gene are DFQATT and SNEGSKA (reference sequence). The CDR3 consists of 14 residues. This CDR3 reads CSATTSGAPYEQYF. CDR3 DNA sequence: TGCAGTGCTACCACTAGCGGAGCCCCCTACGAGCAGTACTTC.

This clonotype came up many times. This chain links TRBV19 with TRBJ2-3, with 7 positions matching TRBD1. V was clipped by 6 bases and J by 7 bases; unmatched bases: 13. Germline values: CDR1 LNHDA, CDR2 SQIVND (reference sequence). This CDR3 contains 15 residues. This CDR3 is CASSKLTGDLHTQYF. In DNA form, the CDR3 reads TGTGCCAGTAGCAAACTTACAGGGGACCTTCATACGCAGTATTTT.

The chain is built from TRBV7-9 and TRBJ2-4; perhaps TRBD1 as D (6 bases). CDR1 SEHNR and CDR2 FQNEAQ come from the germline V gene (reference sequence). Trimming stripped 5 bases from V and 0 bases from J, with 14 bases between. This CDR3 comprises 16 residues. The CDR3, as DNA: TGTGCCAGCAGCCCAGGACAGTTACTAGCCAAAAACATTCAGTACTTC. Its translation: CASSPGQLLAKNIQYF.

This clonotype showed up just a few times. This rearrangement joins TRBV29-1 to TRBJ2-1; the D is unclear. V was trimmed by 0 bases and J by 0 bases, leaving 9 bases between them. CDR3 size: 15 residues. CDR1 and CDR2 (germline): SQVTM, ANQGSEA. As DNA, the CDR3 is TGCAGCGTTGAAGAGTTGGCGAACTCCTACAATGAGCAGTTCTTC. This gives the protein CSVEELANSYNEQFF.

The chain couples TRBV12-3 or TRBV12-4 to TRBJ2-1; 12 bases match TRBD2. The trim removed 3 bases at V and 6 bases at J, leaving 9 bases unmatched. The CDR3 totals 17 residues. The CDR3 region is CASSFPSSGRARNEQFF. In DNA form, the CDR3 reads TGTGCCAGCAGTTTCCCATCTAGCGGGAGGGCCCGCAATGAGCAGTTCTTC.

J is TRBJ2-2 and V is TRBV11-2; D is ambiguous. V lost 10 bases and J lost 8, with 8 bases in between. The CDR3 extends over 10 amino acids. Germline-derived CDR1 and CDR2 are SGHAT and FQNNGV. The CDR3 here is CATSRGELFF. DNA of the CDR3: TGTGCCACGAGCAGGGGGGAGCTGTTTTTT.

At least ten counts were recorded for this clonotype. The CDR3 protein is CASSWTDGAQYF. In DNA, the CDR3 is TGTGCCAGCAGTTGGACGGATGGGGCACAGTATTTT. The gene calls are TRBV12-3 or TRBV12-4 and TRBJ2-3; a weak D match, TRBD1 (5 bases). Trimming left V 4 bases short and J 12 bases short, with 14 bases between. The CDR3 sequence is 12 residues long.

The chain employs TRBV12-3 or TRBV12-4 and TRBJ1-5, with D hard to call. With 3 bases removed from V and 3 bases from J, the gap between germline ends came to 6 bases. This CDR3 is 13 amino acids long. Here the CDR3 reads CASSLKDNQPQHF. CDR3 DNA sequence: TGTGCCAGCAGTTTGAAAGACAATCAGCCCCAGCATTTT.

This clonotype was seen repeatedly, ten times or more. This chain uses TRBV6-6 with TRBJ2-1; D might be TRBD2 (7 bases). The CDR3 has 15 residues. Trimming shortened V by 5 bases and J by 5 bases, and 16 bases separated the two germline ends. Germline lookup yields CDR1 MNHNY and CDR2 SVGAGI (reference sequence). The CDR3 DNA reads TGTGCCAGCAGTCCGGAGGGGGGGAGGGACAATGAGCAGTTCTTC. Translated, it gives CASSPEGGRDNEQFF.

This clonotype was recorded a few times. The chain employs TRBV27 and TRBJ2-7; tentatively, D is TRBD1 or TRBD2 (6 bases each). CDR1 MNHEY and CDR2 SMNVEV come from the germline V gene (reference sequence). This CDR3 has 16 residues. V lost 6 bases and J lost 0, with 18 bases in between. CDR3 DNA: TGTGCCAGCAGGGACCCAAGGAGGGGGAGCTCCTACGAGCAGTACTTC. Protein product: CASRDPRRGSSYEQYF.

This sequence joins TRBV6-1 and TRBJ1-2, with D unclear. CDR3 size: 14 residues. Germline-derived CDR1 and CDR2 are MNHNS and SASEGT. V was clipped by 7 bases and J by 0 bases, with 12 bases between them. DNA of the CDR3: TGTGCCAGCACCCGATCAACAGCTAACTATGGCTACACCTTC. This gives the protein CASTRSTANYGYTF.

The chain employs TRBV10-1 and TRBJ2-7, with a possible D match to TRBD1 (5 bases). Trimming cost V 6 bases and J 4 bases, with 16 bases left between them. CDR3 length equals 14 residues. The germline CDR1 and CDR2 sequences are WNHNN and SYGVQD (reference sequence). The CDR3 DNA sequence: TGCGCCAGCAGGTGGGCAGGGCGAGAATACGAGCAGTACTTC. This sequence encodes CASRWAGREYEQYF.